The subject of this entry is one TCR beta chain. Which antigen it targets is not known. Base qualities are missing; no much larger clone stands one base away. This sample is part of a study of blood T cell repertoires in COVID-19 (TCRdb year 2020). Broadly, across the study: Collaborator samples came from the United States, Italy and Spain and covered acute and convalescent phases of COVID-19. The prospective study material was composed of cDNA or gDNA derived from T cells, B-cell-depleted T cells, or PBMCs. The dataset comprised deeply sampled blood TCRbeta repertoires from subjects exposed to, actively infected with, or recovered from COVID-19. A freely available public database, intended as a resource for researchers studying the immune response to SARS-CoV-2, is where the repertoires were released. Samples were obtained from the ongoing ImmuneRACE study (first 160 participants) and from over 1,000 subjects provided by 6 global collaborators. Sample metadata almost always included a de-identified subject ID, COVID-19 status, age in years and sex. HLA class I and class II types, where available, came from metadata supplied by the sample provider rather than from assay-based typing. Paper-wide results and their limitations: How much clinical and demographic metadata was included differed by source and by participant, and the metadata was provided uncurated.

One collaborating source in Seattle enrolled patients during active infection and followed them longitudinally through the course of disease. The collaborating institutions used their own protocols to collect whole blood in K2EDTA tubes. For TCRbeta analysis, collaborators shipped samples in one of three forms: frozen whole blood, isolated PBMCs, or DNA extracted from either of those sample types. TCRbeta CDR3 regions were amplified from genomic DNA using the immunoSEQ Assay, a bias-controlled multiplex PCR. In the authors' own workflow: Nucleated cell counts per sample were estimated from amplification of reference gene primers within the assay. To quantify the absolute abundance of each unique TCRbeta CDR3 rearrangement, sequence reads were collapsed and filtered. For each sample, productive Simpson clonality was calculated by taking the square root of Simpson's diversity index across productive rearrangements. Not all clones reach the TCRdb copy of this immuneACCESS table, which keeps in-frame sequences only. Checked studies attribute under half of the gap to unresolved V genes and leave the rest unexplained. V and J calls and clone size follow that table, whereas D and trimming were derived from the DNA. Here the sample has roughly 180,000 clones; roughly 80% occur a single time. The top ten clonotypes cover more than 9.5% of the sample.

Sequenced sample: peripheral blood. This TCR was sampled from a woman aged 40 to 50 with COVID-19, enrolled during active disease.

The DNA sequence is as follows: TGTGCCAGCAGCATAAACGATCTAAGGGGGACACCCCTCCACTTT. It encodes CASSINDLRGTPLHF. This sequence uses TRBV7-8 and TRBJ1-6; TRBD1 might be the D gene, on 6 matching bases. The CDR1 and CDR2 encoded by the germline V gene are SGHVS and FQNEAQ. The CDR3 sequence holds 15 residues, the cysteine and phenylalanine included. The entry retains the CDR3 DNA only, 45 bases that are in frame from base 1. V and J lose 5 bases and 11 bases, and a span of 19 bases separates them. The entire variable domain, with the stretches around the CDR3 drawn from the reference TRBV7-8 and TRBJ1-6 proteins, is GAGVSQSPRYKVAKRGQDVALRCDPISGHVSLFWYQQALGQGPEFLTYFQNEAQLDKSGLPSDRFFAERPEGSVSTLKIQRTQQEDSAVYLCASSINDLRGTPLHFGNGTRLTVT.